This T cell receptor beta chain was recorded in a study of CD8 T cells in ankylosing spondylitis. General study findings and limits: Eight highly homologous variants formed a TCR beta motif that appeared characteristic of ankylosing spondylitis blood.

In germline, CDR1 is SGHTA, CDR2 FQGTGA. The CDR3 loop spans 15 amino acids. V shed 0 bases and J shed 1 base, with 9 bases lying between them. On this clonotype itself: Its antigen is still unknown.

Using quantitative 5'-RACE with molecular barcodes, the authors made TCR beta libraries. In TCRdb, the 5' RACE reads were re-called with MiXCR into one record per CDR3 protein. Among around 390,000 distinct CDR3 sequences, around 24% were seen once, and the ten largest hold around 16%. This sequence joins TRBV7-3 and TRBJ1-1, with D maybe TRBD1 (6 bases). The sample consisted of blood, either unsorted or a sorted T cell fraction (not recorded which). The clonotype was recovered from a male donor with ankylosing spondylitis. The CDR3 DNA reads TGTGCCAGCAGCTTAACTGGACAGACGAACACTGAAGCTTTCTTT. Residues: CASSLTGQTNTEAFF.